This T cell receptor (beta chain) was sequenced for a study of patients and donors after allogeneic stem cell transplantation (dated by TCRdb to 2018 to 2021). The library was made by RT-PCR. The sequencer listed for this sample is NextSeq 550. Using fastp trimming at Q25 and MiXCR clonotype assembly, TCRdb reanalyzed the public sequencing data and kept in-frame beta chains. Each entry merges the rows of one CDR3 protein and shows their most common DNA and genes. The sample table records more than 850,000 distinct CDR3 sequences; approximately 18% of these occur just once. The ten largest account for around 6% of the sample. Sequences DFQATT (CDR1) and SNEGSKA (CDR2) are obtained from the germline V gene (reference sequence). Its CDR3 holds 11 amino acids, cysteine through phenylalanine. The CDR3 DNA has 33 bases and is translated from base 1. V was cut back by 2 bases and J by 7 bases, leaving a gap of 8 bases between them.

In its sample, this clonotype was seen many times. No antigen is known for it. No per-base quality is available; no much larger clone lies one base away. This receptor was obtained from a human donor who was either an allogeneic HSCT recipient or a stem cell or donor lymphocyte infusion donor (not recorded which). It is not recorded whose cells these are; they may come from a transplant donor. The chain is encoded by TRBV20-1 joined to TRBJ1-2; tentative D gene TRBD1, with 6 bases matching. The sequencing input was blood, either unsorted or a sorted T cell fraction (not recorded which). The DNA reads as follows: TGCAGTGCTAGACAGGGGCTTGGCTACACCTTC. Translation gives CSARQGLGYTF.